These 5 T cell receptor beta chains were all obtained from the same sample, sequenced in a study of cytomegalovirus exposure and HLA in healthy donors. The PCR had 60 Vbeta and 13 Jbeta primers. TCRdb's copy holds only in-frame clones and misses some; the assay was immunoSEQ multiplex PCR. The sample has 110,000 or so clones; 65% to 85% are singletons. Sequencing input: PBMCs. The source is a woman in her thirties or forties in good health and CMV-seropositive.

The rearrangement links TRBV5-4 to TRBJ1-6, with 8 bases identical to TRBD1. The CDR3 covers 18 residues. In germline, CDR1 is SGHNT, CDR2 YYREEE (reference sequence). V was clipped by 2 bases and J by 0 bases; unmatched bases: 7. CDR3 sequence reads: CASSFGQGSSSYNSPLHF. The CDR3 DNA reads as TGTGCCAGCAGCTTCGGACAGGGTTCGAGCTCCTATAATTCACCCCTCCACTTT. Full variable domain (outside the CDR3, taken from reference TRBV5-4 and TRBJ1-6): ETGVTQSPTHLIKTRGQQVTLRCSSQSGHNTVSWYQQALGQGPQFIFQYYREEENGRGNFPPRFSGLQFPNYSSELNVNALELDDSALYLCASSFGQGSSSYNSPLHFGNGTRLTVT.

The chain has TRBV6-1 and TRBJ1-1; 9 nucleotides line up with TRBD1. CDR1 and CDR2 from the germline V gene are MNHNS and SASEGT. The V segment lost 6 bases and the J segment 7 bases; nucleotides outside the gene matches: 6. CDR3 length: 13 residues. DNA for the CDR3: TGTGCCAGCAGAGTACAGGGGGCAGGTGAAGCTTTCTTT. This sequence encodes CASRVQGAGEAFF.

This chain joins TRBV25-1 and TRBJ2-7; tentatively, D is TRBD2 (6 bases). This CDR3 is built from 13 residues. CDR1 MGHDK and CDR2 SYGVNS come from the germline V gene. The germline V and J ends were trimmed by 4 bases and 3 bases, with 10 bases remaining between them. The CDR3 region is CASSAGLIYEQYF. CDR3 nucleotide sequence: TGTGCCAGCAGTGCAGGACTAATCTACGAGCAGTACTTC.

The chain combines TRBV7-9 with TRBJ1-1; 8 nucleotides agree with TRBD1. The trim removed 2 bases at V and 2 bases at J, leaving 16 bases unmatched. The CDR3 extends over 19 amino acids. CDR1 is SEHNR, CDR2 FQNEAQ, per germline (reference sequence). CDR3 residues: CASSLPADRQGRRNTEAFF. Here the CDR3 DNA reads TGTGCCAGCAGCTTACCCGCCGACCGACAGGGGCGGAGAAACACTGAAGCTTTCTTT.

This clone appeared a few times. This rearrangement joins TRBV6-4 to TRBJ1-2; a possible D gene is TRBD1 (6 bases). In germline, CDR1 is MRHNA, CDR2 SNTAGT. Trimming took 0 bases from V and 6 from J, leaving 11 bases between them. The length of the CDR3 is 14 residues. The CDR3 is CASSDSAGANGYTF. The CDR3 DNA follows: TGTGCCAGCAGTGACTCTGCGGGGGCGAATGGCTACACCTTC.